The T cell receptor (beta chain) described here comes from a study of CD8 T cells in Susac syndrome. Reverse transcription used 0.5 to 1 ug RNA and random hexamers. TCRdb processed the immunoSEQ multiplex PCR reads anew with MiXCR; each CDR3 protein has one entry. The data hold 150,000 to 200,000 distinct CDR3 sequences, with around 95% observed a single time. Germline V gene sequence: CDR1 SGDLS, CDR2 YYNGEE. Trimming removed 0 bases at V and 9 bases at J, with 13 bases between. This CDR3 spans 15 amino acids. This chain joins TRBV9 and TRBJ1-6; weak D call: TRBD1 (6 bases). Sequencing was carried out using CD4+ T cells from PBMCs. The sequence derives from a human donor in good health. The CDR3: CASSVEGGHGSPLHF. The CDR3 nucleotides read TGTGCCAGCAGCGTAGAGGGGGGCCATGGTTCACCCCTCCACTTT.